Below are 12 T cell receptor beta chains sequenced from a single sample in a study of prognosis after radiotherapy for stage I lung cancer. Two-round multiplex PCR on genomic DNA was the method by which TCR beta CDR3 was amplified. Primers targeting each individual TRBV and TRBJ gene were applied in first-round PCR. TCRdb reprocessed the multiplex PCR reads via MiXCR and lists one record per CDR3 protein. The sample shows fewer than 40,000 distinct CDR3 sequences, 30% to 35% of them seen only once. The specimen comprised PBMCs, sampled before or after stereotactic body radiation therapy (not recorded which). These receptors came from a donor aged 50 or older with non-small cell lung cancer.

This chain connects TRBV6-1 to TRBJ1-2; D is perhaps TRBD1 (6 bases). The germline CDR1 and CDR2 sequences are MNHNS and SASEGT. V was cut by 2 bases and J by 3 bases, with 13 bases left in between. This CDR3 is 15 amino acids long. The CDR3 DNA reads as TGTGCCAGCAGTGAACTAGCCAGGGGTGACTATGGCTACACCTTC. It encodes CASSELARGDYGYTF.

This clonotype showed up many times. CDR3 region: CASSLIYGWSTYEQYF. CDR3 DNA sequence: TGTGCCAGCAGCTTGATTTACGGCTGGTCTACCTACGAGCAGTACTTC. The chain uses TRBV5-4 and TRBJ2-7; D not resolved. V was trimmed by 1 base and J by 2 bases, leaving 16 bases between them. Per germline, CDR1 SGHNT and CDR2 YYREEE (reference sequence). The CDR3 spans 16 residues.

This chain's CDR3 is CAWSVRGAMTDTQYF. The CDR3 coding sequence is TGTGCCTGGAGTGTTCGAGGGGCTATGACAGATACGCAGTATTTT. The chain recombines TRBV30 with TRBJ2-3; either TRBD1 or TRBD2 may supply D (5 bases each). V lost 0 bases, J lost 3 bases, and 13 bases lay in between. CDR1 and CDR2 (germline): GTSNPN, SVGIG (reference sequence). This CDR3 is 15 amino acids long.

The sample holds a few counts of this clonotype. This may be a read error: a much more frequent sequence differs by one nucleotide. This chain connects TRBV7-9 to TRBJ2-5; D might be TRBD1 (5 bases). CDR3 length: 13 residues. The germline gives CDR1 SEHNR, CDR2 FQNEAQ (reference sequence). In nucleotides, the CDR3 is TGTGCCAGCAGCAAGACAGTCCAAGAGGCCCAGTACTTC. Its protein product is CASSKTVQEAQYF.

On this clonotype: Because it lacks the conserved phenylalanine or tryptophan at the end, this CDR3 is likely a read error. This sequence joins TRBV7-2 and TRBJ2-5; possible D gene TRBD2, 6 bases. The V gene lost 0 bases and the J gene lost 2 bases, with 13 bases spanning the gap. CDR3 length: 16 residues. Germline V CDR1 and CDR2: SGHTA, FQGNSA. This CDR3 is CASSLAVGAGQETQYL. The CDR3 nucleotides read TGTGCCAGCAGCTTAGCGGTCGGGGCGGGACAAGAGACCCAGTACCTC.

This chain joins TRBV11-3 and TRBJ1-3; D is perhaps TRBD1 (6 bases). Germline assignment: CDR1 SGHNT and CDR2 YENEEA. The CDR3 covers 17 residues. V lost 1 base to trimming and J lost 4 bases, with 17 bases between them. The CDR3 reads CASSLVANQGLGNTIYF. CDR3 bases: TGTGCCAGCAGCTTAGTAGCCAACCAGGGGCTCGGAAACACCATATATTTT.

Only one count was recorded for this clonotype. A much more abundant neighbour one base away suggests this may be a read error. The DNA for the CDR3 is TGCAGCGTTGAACGCGCGGTACAGGGGATTGATGAGCAGTTCTTC. It is translated as CSVERAVQGIDEQFF. The rearrangement joins TRBV29-1 to TRBJ2-5; 7 positions match TRBD1. The closer fit of TRBJ2-1 to the DNA end suggests the J call may be wrong. CDR1 and CDR2 from the germline V gene are SQVTM and ANQGSEA. The CDR3 contains 15 residues.

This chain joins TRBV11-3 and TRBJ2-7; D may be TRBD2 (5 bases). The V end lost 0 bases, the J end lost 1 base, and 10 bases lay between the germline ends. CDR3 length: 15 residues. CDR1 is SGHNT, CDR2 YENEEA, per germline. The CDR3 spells CASSLDSRGSYEQYF. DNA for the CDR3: TGTGCCAGCAGCTTAGATAGTAGAGGGTCCTACGAGCAGTACTTC.

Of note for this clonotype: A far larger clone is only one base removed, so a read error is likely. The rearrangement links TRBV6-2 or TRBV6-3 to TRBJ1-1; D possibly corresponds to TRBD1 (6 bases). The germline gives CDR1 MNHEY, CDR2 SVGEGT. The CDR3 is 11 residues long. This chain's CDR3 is CASSRTAEDFF. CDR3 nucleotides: TGTGCCAGCAGTAGGACAGCTGAAGATTTCTTT.

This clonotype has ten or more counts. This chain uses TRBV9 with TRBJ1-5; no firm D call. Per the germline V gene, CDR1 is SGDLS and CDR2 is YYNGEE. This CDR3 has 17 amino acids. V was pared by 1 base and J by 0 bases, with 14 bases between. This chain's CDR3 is CASSVIRVFYSNQPQHF. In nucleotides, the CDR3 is TGTGCCAGCAGCGTAATCCGTGTCTTTTATAGCAATCAGCCCCAGCATTTT.

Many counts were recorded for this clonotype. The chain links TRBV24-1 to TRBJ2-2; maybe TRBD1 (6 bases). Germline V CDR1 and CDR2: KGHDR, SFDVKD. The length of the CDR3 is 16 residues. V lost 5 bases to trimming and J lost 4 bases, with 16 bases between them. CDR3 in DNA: TGTGCCACCAGTGGCGAACTCAGGGGACCCACCGGGGAGCTGTTTTTT. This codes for CATSGELRGPTGELFF.

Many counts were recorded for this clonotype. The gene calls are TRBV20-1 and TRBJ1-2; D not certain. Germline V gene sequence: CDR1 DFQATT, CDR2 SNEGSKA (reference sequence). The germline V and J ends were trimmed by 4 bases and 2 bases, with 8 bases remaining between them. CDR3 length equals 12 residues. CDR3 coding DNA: TGCAGTGCTATAGGAGGAAACTATGGCTACACCTTC. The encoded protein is CSAIGGNYGYTF.